This T cell receptor beta chain derives from a study of T cell responses to AZD1222 COVID-19 vaccine. A single count supports this clone. Antigen: not known. Study outcomes and limitations: Samples come after the peak T cell response, not at day 14.

Pooled in the analysis were second doses at about 4 or about 12 weeks. Germline V gene data show CDR1 as ENHRY and CDR2 as SYGVKD. Trimming removed 10 bases from V and 4 bases from J; junction bases left unmatched: 5. The CDR3 sequence is 12 residues long. Clones were sequenced by immunoSEQ multiplex PCR, and TCRdb holds only the in-frame ones, with some missing. The table lists around 110,000 clones, 85% to 95% of them singletons. This TCR derives from an adult who received the AZD1222 COVID-19 vaccine. Source: peripheral blood, taken 28 days after the second AZD1222 dose. The chain has TRBV10-3 and TRBJ2-5; 8 bases fit TRBD1. The CDR3 region is CATQGAGETQYF. The CDR3 DNA is TGTGCCACTCAGGGGGCTGGAGAGACCCAGTACTTC.